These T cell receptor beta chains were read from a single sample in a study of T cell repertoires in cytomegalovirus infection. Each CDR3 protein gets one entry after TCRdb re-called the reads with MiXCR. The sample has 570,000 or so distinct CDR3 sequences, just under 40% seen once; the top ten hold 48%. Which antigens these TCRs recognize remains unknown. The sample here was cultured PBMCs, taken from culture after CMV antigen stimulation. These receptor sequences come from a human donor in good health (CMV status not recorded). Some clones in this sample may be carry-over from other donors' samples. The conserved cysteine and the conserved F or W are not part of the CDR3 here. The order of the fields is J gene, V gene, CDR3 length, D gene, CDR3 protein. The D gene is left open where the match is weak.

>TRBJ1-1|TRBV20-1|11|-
SLRGSQGTEAF
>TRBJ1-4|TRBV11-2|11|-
ASSFVGGEKLF
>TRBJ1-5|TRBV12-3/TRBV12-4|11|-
ASSRTQEQPQH
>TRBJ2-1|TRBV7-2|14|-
ASSLGFRGSYNEQF
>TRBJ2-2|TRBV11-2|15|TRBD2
ASSSPLAVANTGELF
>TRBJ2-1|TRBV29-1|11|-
SVEWDFYNEQF
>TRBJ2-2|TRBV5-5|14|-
ASSFWPSTNTGELF
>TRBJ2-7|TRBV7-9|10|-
ASSLYPLEQY
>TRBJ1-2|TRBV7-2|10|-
ASSTDWGGYT
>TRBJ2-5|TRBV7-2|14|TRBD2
ASSPQTSGGMETQY
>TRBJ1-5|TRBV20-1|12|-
SATPQGGDQPQH
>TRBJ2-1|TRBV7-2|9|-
ASRLGEVPF
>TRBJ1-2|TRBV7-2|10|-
ASSLDVSGYT
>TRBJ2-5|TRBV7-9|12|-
ASSNTGLVKTQY
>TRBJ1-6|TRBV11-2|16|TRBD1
ASSPHRQGSSYNSPLH
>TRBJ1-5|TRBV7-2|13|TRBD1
ASSPRTGWGWPQH
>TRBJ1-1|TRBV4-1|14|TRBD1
ASSQEPGQANTEAF
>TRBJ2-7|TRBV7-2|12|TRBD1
ASSFGQGIHEQY
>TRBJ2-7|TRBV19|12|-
ASSRQVRSYEQY
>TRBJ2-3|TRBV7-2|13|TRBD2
AGRLPGLAGDTQY
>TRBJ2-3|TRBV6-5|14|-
ASSYSLGGSTDTQY
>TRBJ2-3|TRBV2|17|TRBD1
ASSTRGPYVAGGFDTQY
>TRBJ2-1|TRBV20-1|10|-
SARLMRNEQF
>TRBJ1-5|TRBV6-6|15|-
ASSPAGARDRNQPQH
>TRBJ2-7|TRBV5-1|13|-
ASSQDGAFSREQY
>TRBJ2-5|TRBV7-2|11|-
ASSLNRVETQY
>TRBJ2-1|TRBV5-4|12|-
ASSSRTLNNEQF
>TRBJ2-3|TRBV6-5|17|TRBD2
ASSGGLLKLAGGSDTQY
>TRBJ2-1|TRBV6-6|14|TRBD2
ASSYVAGRAINEQF
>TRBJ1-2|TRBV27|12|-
ASSSPGSNYGYT
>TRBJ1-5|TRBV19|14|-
ASSIDRDNSNQPQH
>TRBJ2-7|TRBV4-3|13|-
ASSQDGSSSYEQY
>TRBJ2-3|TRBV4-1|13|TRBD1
ASSQEDREADTQY
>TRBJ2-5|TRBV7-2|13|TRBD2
ASSLDSGDSGTQY
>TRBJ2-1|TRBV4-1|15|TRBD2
ASSPRLAGASYNEQF
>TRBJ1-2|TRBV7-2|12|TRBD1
ASSLKQGFYGYT
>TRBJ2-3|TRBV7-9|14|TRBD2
ASSSNPGLPTDTQY
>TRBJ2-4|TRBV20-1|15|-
SARAQGAGGDKNIQY
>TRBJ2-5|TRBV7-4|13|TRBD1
ASSGFGQDQETQY